This T cell receptor (beta chain) was sequenced in a study of blood T cell repertoires in COVID-19. On the study more broadly: Acute and convalescent COVID-19 specimens originated in the United States, Italy and Spain.

This clone came up a few times. The CDR3 runs 15 residues. Trimming left V 0 bases short and J 4 bases short, with 13 bases between. Germline loops: CDR1 MNHEY, CDR2 SVGEGT. Original data processing: Nucleated cell counts were estimated from reference gene primer amplification. Profiled with immunoSEQ multiplex PCR; TCRdb holds only in-frame clones, not every one. The V and J calls and clone size were taken over from that table, and D and trimming were inferred from the DNA. The table has roughly 180,000 clones, around nine tenths seen once. Sequences were obtained from peripheral blood. The receptor was derived from a man in his 70s with active or convalescent COVID-19. The rearrangement uses TRBV6-2 or TRBV6-3 and TRBJ2-7, with a weak D call TRBD1 (6 bases). CDR3 bases: TGTGCCAGCAGTTACTCGACTCTGCAGGGGTACGAGCAGTACTTC. It encodes CASSYSTLQGYEQYF.